Presented here are 32 T cell receptor beta chains from one specimen sequenced in a study of cytomegalovirus exposure and HLA in healthy donors. 60 Vbeta and 13 Jbeta primers were used in PCR. Assay used: immunoSEQ multiplex PCR; TCRdb lists only in-frame clones, some missing. The table lists more than 140,000 clones, roughly 86% of them singletons. Sequenced sample: PBMCs. The receptors here all came from a man younger than 35 in good health and CMV-seropositive.

The rearrangement uses TRBV7-6 and TRBJ2-2, with 9 bases aligning to TRBD1. There are 19 residues in the CDR3. CDR1 SGHVS and CDR2 FNYEAQ come from the germline V gene. J lost 4 bases, V lost 5 bases, and 17 bases had no gene match. The CDR3 spells CASSQVVQGTGPLTGELFF. The CDR3 DNA follows: TGTGCCAGCAGCCAAGTGGTACAGGGGACAGGGCCGCTCACCGGGGAGCTGTTTTTT.

With regard to this clone: A read error may account for a junction end that differs from germline. The CDR3 protein is CAWSKLRVTVAPIF. CDR3 DNA: TGTGCCTGGAGTAAATTGAGAGTTACAGTCGCTCCTATATTC. The genes are TRBV30 and TRBJ2-7; the D is unclear. Germline CDR1 and CDR2: GTSNPN and SVGIG (reference sequence). The CDR3 has 14 residues. The full variable domain, with the rest looked up from reference TRBV30 and TRBJ2-7, is SQTIHQWPATLVQPVGSPLSLECTVEGTSNPNLYWYRQAAGRGLQLLFYSVGIGQISSEVPQNLSASRPQDRQFILSSKKLLLSDSGFYLCAWSKLRVTVAPIFGPGTRLTVT.

V and J are TRBV19 and TRBJ2-1; no clear D. Trimming shortened V by 3 bases and J by 4 bases, and 7 bases separated the two germline ends. Germline V gene data show CDR1 as LNHDA and CDR2 as SQIVND (reference sequence). The CDR3 covers 13 residues. The CDR3 nucleotides are TGTGCCAGTAGTATGGGCTCTTACAATGAGCAGTTCTTC. Encoded protein: CASSMGSYNEQFF.

The chain combines TRBV5-1 with TRBJ2-7; 8 nucleotides line up with TRBD2. CDR1 and CDR2 from the germline V gene are SGHRS and YFSETQ. The CDR3 covers 13 residues. After removal of 3 bases from V and 4 bases from J, the junction contained 3 bases not matched to a gene. The CDR3 nucleotides read TGCGCCAGCAGCTCGACTAGCGCTTACGAGCAGTACTTC. Translated: CASSSTSAYEQYF.

This chain connects TRBV7-9 to TRBJ1-4; 7 positions agree with TRBD1. The CDR3 loop spans 13 amino acids. Trimming cost V 5 bases and J 13 bases; bases outside gene matches: 10. CDR1 and CDR2 from the germline V gene are SEHNR and FQNEAQ (reference sequence). The CDR3 coding sequence is TGTGCCAGCAGCCGGGACAGAGGATCAGGACTGTTTTTT. It is translated as CASSRDRGSGLFF.

This clone showed up just once. J is TRBJ2-7 and V is TRBV7-9; TRBD1 might be the D (7 bases). The germline gives CDR1 SEHNR, CDR2 FQNEAQ (reference sequence). Trimming removed 4 bases at V and 9 bases at J, with 34 bases between. The CDR3 is 19 residues long. In nucleotides, the CDR3 is TGTGCCAGCAGCTCCCAGATACCACCCCAGGGGGGAAAAAGGAACGGGCAGTACTTC. Its protein is CASSSQIPPQGGKRNGQYF. Using reference TRBV7-9 and TRBJ2-7 for the parts outside the CDR3, the full variable domain is DTGVSQNPRHKITKRGQNVTFRCDPISEHNRLYWYRQTLGQGPEFLTYFQNEAQLEKSRLLSDRFSAERPKGSFSTLEIQRTEQGDSAMYLCASSSQIPPQGGKRNGQYFGPGTRLTVT.

The V call is TRBV19, the J call TRBJ1-5, with TRBD1 matching over 7 bases. The CDR3 contains 15 residues. Germline trimming cut 5 bases from V and 1 base from J; bases unmatched to any gene: 5. Germline-derived CDR1 and CDR2 are LNHDA and SQIVND (reference sequence). The CDR3 DNA sequence: TGTGCCAGTAGTCCTCAGGGGGGAAGCAATCAGCCCCAGCATTTT. Translated: CASSPQGGSNQPQHF.

This clone was recorded a few times. The chain recombines TRBV6-6 with TRBJ1-1, with D possibly TRBD1 on 6 matching bases. Germline-derived CDR1 and CDR2 are MNHNY and SVGAGI (reference sequence). This CDR3 region has 14 residues. V dropped 7 bases and J dropped 0 bases, with 12 bases sitting between them. The DNA for the CDR3 is TGTGCCAGCACCAGGGGTTCCATGAACACTGAAGCTTTCTTT. It is translated as CASTRGSMNTEAFF.

This clone was seen once. The chain carries TRBV29-1 and TRBJ2-2, with 11 bases matching TRBD2. Germline V CDR1 and CDR2: SQVTM, ANQGSEA. The CDR3 is 14 amino acids. The junction had 2 bases not matched to a gene; V was cut back by 5 bases and J by 3 bases. For the CDR3, the DNA is TGCAGCGTTACTAGCGGGAGTTACACCGGGGAGCTGTTTTTT. Its translation is CSVTSGSYTGELFF.

The chain has TRBV14 and TRBJ2-7, with 9 bases that match TRBD1. This CDR3 spans 17 amino acids. CDR1 SGHDN and CDR2 FVKESK come from the germline V gene. V lost 0 bases, J lost 5 bases, and 11 bases stayed unmatched. CDR3 region: CASSQEDRGGALDEQYF. CDR3 in DNA: TGTGCCAGCAGCCAAGAGGACAGGGGTGGGGCGTTGGACGAGCAGTACTTC.

V usage is TRBV30 and J usage is TRBJ2-1, with TRBD2 identical over 10 bases. Unmatched junction bases numbered 7, after V lost 0 bases and J lost 8 bases. The CDR3 has 15 amino acids. The germline V gene has CDR1 GTSNPN and CDR2 SVGIG (reference sequence). CDR3: CAWSVGSGRNYEQFF. In nucleotides, the CDR3 is TGTGCCTGGAGTGTGGGTAGCGGGAGGAACTATGAGCAGTTCTTC.

This clone has just one count. V usage is TRBV6-5 and J usage is TRBJ1-2; 7 bases are a match to TRBD1. Trimming cost V 5 bases and J 6 bases; bases outside gene matches: 12. The germline CDR1 and CDR2 sequences are MNHEY and SVGAGI. The CDR3 is 15 residues long. The CDR3 DNA follows: TGTGCCAGCAGTGTTCGACAGGGAGGTTTAGATGGCTACACCTTC. The encoded protein is CASSVRQGGLDGYTF.

The chain uses TRBV29-1 and TRBJ2-3; TRBD1 matches at 7 bases. Germline loops: CDR1 SQVTM, CDR2 ANQGSEA. The CDR3 contains 12 residues. V trimming: 7 bases; J trimming: 4 bases; junction bases outside the gene matches: 5. CDR3 in amino acids: CSAQGGPDTQYF. CDR3 DNA: TGCAGCGCCCAAGGGGGCCCAGATACGCAGTATTTT.

The chain carries TRBV7-9 and TRBJ1-1; D unresolved. Germline V lookup: CDR1 SEHNR, CDR2 FQNEAQ (reference sequence). There are 14 residues in the CDR3. The V end lost 7 bases, the J end lost 0 bases, and 12 bases lay between the germline ends. The DNA for the CDR3 is TGTGCCAGCACCCCAAGCACAGTGAACACTGAAGCTTTCTTT. This sequence encodes CASTPSTVNTEAFF.

Worth noting for this clone: The sample holds other DNA sequences that translate to the same CDR3. V and J are TRBV28 and TRBJ2-7; no reliable D call. Trimming left V 3 bases short and J 2 bases short, with 8 bases between. Germline assignment: CDR1 MDHEN and CDR2 SYDVKM. This CDR3 is built from 13 residues. The CDR3 nucleotides are TGTGCCAGCAGTTTCGGGTCTCCCTACGAGCAGTACTTC. Translation: CASSFGSPYEQYF.

The chain couples TRBV6-1 to TRBJ2-3, with 8 positions matching TRBD1. The V gene end was trimmed by 1 base and the J gene end by 2 bases; junction bases not matched to a gene: 8. Germline loops: CDR1 MNHNS, CDR2 SASEGT. The CDR3 covers 17 residues. In nucleotides, the CDR3 is TGTGCCAGCAGTGAAGATTATTGGCAGGGGGCCACAGATACGCAGTATTTT. It codes for CASSEDYWQGATDTQYF.

The chain couples TRBV18 to TRBJ2-4, with D perhaps TRBD1 (5 bases). The CDR3 runs 17 residues. Germline assignment: CDR1 KGHSH and CDR2 LQKENI. V was trimmed by 2 bases and J by 0 bases, leaving 14 bases between them. CDR3 DNA sequence: TGTGCCAGCTCACCAGAATGGACACCTCTAGCCAAAAACATTCAGTACTTC. Translating it yields CASSPEWTPLAKNIQYF.

This chain's CDR3 is CASSFTSGTGAYEQFF. CDR3 DNA sequence: TGTGCCAGCAGCTTTACCTCCGGGACAGGGGCTTATGAGCAGTTCTTC. The rearrangement uses TRBV7-2 and TRBJ2-1; 10 bases are shared with TRBD1. V trimming: 3 bases; J trimming: 8 bases; junction bases outside the gene matches: 10. The germline V gene has CDR1 SGHTA and CDR2 FQGNSA. The CDR3 runs to 16 residues.

The gene calls are TRBV6-1 and TRBJ1-5; no definite D call. The germline gives CDR1 MNHNS, CDR2 SASEGT. The V gene lost 0 bases and the J gene lost 3 bases, with 12 bases spanning the gap. The CDR3 is 16 amino acids. The CDR3 sequence: CASSEALHGSNQPQHF. The CDR3 DNA reads TGTGCCAGCAGTGAAGCGCTTCACGGTTCCAATCAGCCCCAGCATTTT.

Notes on this clone: Other DNA sequences in the same sample also yield this CDR3. The chain joins TRBV28 to TRBJ1-1, with no clear D. The CDR3 runs 12 residues. The ends were cut back, 5 bases at V and 2 bases at J, with 6 bases in the middle. In germline, CDR1 is MDHEN, CDR2 SYDVKM. CDR3 DNA: TGTGCCAGCAGTCCGTTAAACACTGAAGCTTTCTTT. Protein product: CASSPLNTEAFF.

V and J are TRBV6-6 and TRBJ1-4, with D tentatively TRBD1 (5 bases). The V gene's germline CDR1 is MNHNY and CDR2 SVGAGI (reference sequence). The CDR3 loop spans 15 amino acids. The V gene lost 7 bases and the J gene lost 3 bases, with 15 bases spanning the gap. CDR3 sequence reads: CASIRAPGSNEKLFF. The DNA of the CDR3 is TGTGCCAGCATCAGGGCTCCCGGCTCTAATGAAAAACTGTTTTTT.

This chain's CDR3 is CASSPPPAGRAHEQYF. CDR3 in DNA: TGTGCCAGCTCACCACCTCCAGCGGGGAGAGCCCACGAGCAGTACTTC. The rearrangement uses TRBV18 and TRBJ2-7; 7 nucleotides line up with TRBD2. Germline-derived CDR1 and CDR2 are KGHSH and LQKENI. V gave up 0 bases and J gave up 5 bases; unmatched junction bases: 10. The CDR3 consists of 16 residues.

This rearrangement joins TRBV10-1 to TRBJ1-3, with D unclear. Germline V gives CDR1 WNHNN, CDR2 SYGVQD (reference sequence). The CDR3 consists of 12 residues. V was cut by 4 bases and J by 4 bases, with 5 bases left in between. This CDR3 reads CASSATGNTIYF. DNA of the CDR3: TGCGCCAGCAGTGCAACAGGAAACACCATATATTTT.

The rearrangement joins TRBV30 to TRBJ1-1; D is possibly TRBD1 (6 bases). The germline V gene has CDR1 GTSNPN and CDR2 SVGIG (reference sequence). V was trimmed by 3 bases and J by 3 bases, leaving 17 bases between them. The CDR3 loop spans 15 amino acids. The CDR3 is CAWRYNGGRHTEAFF. For the CDR3, the DNA is TGTGCCTGGAGATATAATGGGGGCAGGCACACTGAAGCTTTCTTT.

The V and J genes are TRBV2 and TRBJ1-5, with 9 bases fitting TRBD1. The ends lost 7 bases at V and 1 base at J; junction bases unmatched: 5. This CDR3 spans 15 amino acids. Germline CDR1 is SNHLY and CDR2 is FYNNEI. The CDR3 reads CASNTGTGSNQPQHF. The CDR3 nucleotides read TGTGCCAGCAACACCGGGACAGGGAGCAATCAGCCCCAGCATTTT.

The V gene is TRBV5-1, the J gene TRBJ2-7; 10 nucleotides line up with TRBD1. The CDR3 contains 16 residues. The germline CDR1 and CDR2 sequences are SGHRS and YFSETQ. V was clipped by 5 bases and J by 1 base; unmatched bases: 9. CDR3 sequence: CASRKLTGGSSYEQYF. DNA for the CDR3: TGCGCCAGCAGGAAATTGACAGGGGGCTCATCCTACGAGCAGTACTTC.

This chain joins TRBV5-4 and TRBJ1-1; 11 nucleotides agree with TRBD1. CDR1 and CDR2 from the germline V gene are SGHNT and YYREEE (reference sequence). With V trimmed by 8 bases and J by 0 bases, 9 bases remained unmatched. There are 16 residues in the CDR3. The CDR3 DNA sequence: TGTGCCAGTACCGGGACAGGGGGATTTCTGAACACTGAAGCTTTCTTT. It specifies CASTGTGGFLNTEAFF.

The chain combines TRBV7-9 with TRBJ2-5; D gene uncertain. Germline V gene lookup returns CDR1 SEHNR and CDR2 FQNEAQ (reference sequence). The CDR3 loop spans 11 amino acids. Trimming took 3 bases from V and 5 from J, leaving 4 bases between them. The CDR3 reads CASSFGETQYF. DNA for the CDR3: TGTGCCAGCAGCTTCGGGGAGACCCAGTACTTC.

The rearrangement uses TRBV25-1 and TRBJ1-5, with D maybe TRBD1 (6 bases). CDR3 length equals 15 residues. V shed 7 bases and J shed 0 bases, with 13 bases lying between them. The germline V gene encodes CDR1 MGHDK and CDR2 SYGVNS. The CDR3 DNA sequence: TGTGCCAGCAATGGGGGCAGCGATAGCAATCAGCCCCAGCATTTT. It specifies CASNGGSDSNQPQHF.

V and J are TRBV4-1 and TRBJ1-5, with a weak D call TRBD1 (5 bases). CDR3 length equals 17 residues. Germline V gives CDR1 MGHRA, CDR2 YSYEKL. V lost 0 bases, J lost 1 base, and 13 bases lay in between. CDR3: CASSQDGGIGSNQPQHF. Here the CDR3 DNA reads TGCGCCAGCAGCCAAGACGGGGGGATAGGGAGCAATCAGCCCCAGCATTTT.

The CDR3 DNA reads as TGCGCCAGCAGCCAAACCCTAGCGGGAGGGAATCCCTACGAGCAGTACTTC. Translated: CASSQTLAGGNPYEQYF. The rearrangement links TRBV4-1 to TRBJ2-7, with 12 bases identical to TRBD2. Germline V gene lookup returns CDR1 MGHRA and CDR2 YSYEKL. The length of the CDR3 is 17 residues. The ends lost 2 bases at V and 2 bases at J; junction bases unmatched: 7.

V and J are TRBV4-1 and TRBJ2-7; D unresolved. This CDR3 is 11 amino acids long. The V end lost 3 bases, the J end lost 6 bases, and 6 bases lay between the germline ends. From germline, CDR1 is MGHRA and CDR2 YSYEKL. The CDR3 is CASSHSTEQYF. CDR3 nucleotides: TGCGCCAGCAGCCATTCTACCGAGCAGTACTTC.